This is a list of T cell receptor beta chains from one sample in a study of blood T cell repertoires in COVID-19. Measured with immunoSEQ multiplex PCR; TCRdb has only the in-frame clones, and not every one. In the table there are fewer than 250,000 clones, about 86% of which are singletons. The sample comprised peripheral blood. Receptors were obtained from a woman aged 45-59 years with acute or convalescent COVID-19. The CDR3 runs from the conserved cysteine through the conserved F or W. The D gene is left open where the match is weak. Only some rows state a clone size, as once, few, many or a class for expanded clones.

D	V	J	length	size	DNA	CDR3
TRBD1	TRBV18	TRBJ1-2	19	NA	TGTGCCAGCTCACCAATTGGACAGGGGCGGATAGTAGCTAACTATGGCTACACCTTC	CASSPIGQGRIVANYGYTF
TRBD2	TRBV9	TRBJ2-1	15	NA	TGTGCCAGCAGCGGAACTAGCGGGGGGTTCGATGAGCAGTTCTTC	CASSGTSGGFDEQFF
NA	TRBV5-1	TRBJ2-3	13	NA	TGCGCCAGCAGCCCTGGGGGGTCAGATACGCAGTATTTT	CASSPGGSDTQYF
TRBD1	TRBV23-1	TRBJ1-2	15	NA	TGCGCCAGCAGTCTCCGACAGGGGCCGTACTATGGCTACACCTTC	CASSLRQGPYYGYTF
TRBD2	TRBV10-3	TRBJ2-3	16	NA	TGTGCCATCAGCCACGGGACTAGCGGGAGCACAGATACGCAGTATTTT	CAISHGTSGSTDTQYF
TRBD1	TRBV9	TRBJ2-1	18	NA	TGTGCCAGCAGCGCACCCTTAGGTAGGGACAGGGGTCCCTTCGAGCAGTTCTTC	CASSAPLGRDRGPFEQFF
NA	TRBV24-1	TRBJ2-6	15	NA	TGTGCCACCAGTGAACAGAACTCTGGGGCCAACGTCCTGACTTTC	CATSEQNSGANVLTF
NA	TRBV10-3	TRBJ2-5	17	NA	TGTGCCATCAGTGAGTCAAGGGCGGGATCTTACCAAGAGACCCAGTACTTC	CAISESRAGSYQETQYF
NA	TRBV9	TRBJ2-3	13	NA	TGTGCCAGCAGGTCCAGGGGCACAGATACGCAGTATTTT	CASRSRGTDTQYF
TRBD1	TRBV7-2	TRBJ1-5	15	NA	TGTGCCAGCAGCCCGACAGGGGGAGGCAATCAGCCCCAGCATTTT	CASSPTGGGNQPQHF
NA	TRBV6-1	TRBJ1-1	15	NA	TGTGCCAGCAGTGAACGGTGGCGGACAAACACTGAAGCTTTCTTT	CASSERWRTNTEAFF
TRBD1	TRBV19	TRBJ1-3	16	NA	TGTGCCAGTAGTATCGGGACAGGGGTAGCTGGAAACACCATATATTTT	CASSIGTGVAGNTIYF
NA	TRBV7-8	TRBJ2-7	11	NA	TGTGCCAGCAGCCCTAAGAACGAGCAGTACTTC	CASSPKNEQYF
TRBD1	TRBV5-6	TRBJ1-3	16	NA	TGTGCCAGCAGCAGGGACAGAACGTTCTCTGGAAACACCATATATTTT	CASSRDRTFSGNTIYF
TRBD1	TRBV5-8	TRBJ2-5	15	NA	TGTGCCAGCAGCACGCCCACAGGGGGCGAAGAGACCCAGTACTTC	CASSTPTGGEETQYF
NA	TRBV29-1	TRBJ2-3	14	NA	TGCAGCGTTGAAGATTGGGTAGCGAGTGATACGCAGTATTTT	CSVEDWVASDTQYF
TRBD1	TRBV19	TRBJ2-3	13	NA	TGTGCCAGTAGTCCACAGGGGCCAGATACGCAGTATTTT	CASSPQGPDTQYF
NA	TRBV5-1	TRBJ2-1	12	NA	TGCGCCAGCAGCTTGGGCAACCAAGGGGGGTTCTTC	CASSLGNQGGFF
NA	TRBV12-3/TRBV12-4	TRBJ2-7	13	NA	TGTGCCAGCAGCCTCGACTTGGCTGGGGAGCAGTACTTC	CASSLDLAGEQYF
TRBD1	TRBV5-1	TRBJ1-2	14	NA	TGCGCCAGCAGCTTGGGGGGACAGAACTATGGCTACACCTTC	CASSLGGQNYGYTF
NA	TRBV7-2	TRBJ1-2	12	few	TGTGCCAGCAGCTTTACCGGGAATGGCTACACCTTC	CASSFTGNGYTF
TRBD2	TRBV9	TRBJ2-2	16	NA	TGTGCCAGCAGCATTAGCGGGGGCGCGAACACCGGGGAGCTGTTTTTT	CASSISGGANTGELFF
TRBD1	TRBV7-6	TRBJ1-3	15	NA	TGTGCCAGCAGTCAGGGGGTGTCGACTGGAAACACCATATATTTT	CASSQGVSTGNTIYF
NA	TRBV18	TRBJ2-5	15	NA	TGTGCCAGCTCACCGAAACCCGACTACCAAGAGACCCAGTACTTC	CASSPKPDYQETQYF
TRBD2	TRBV2	TRBJ2-7	14	few	TGTGCCACCTCCAGACTAGCGGGCCCCTACGAGCAGTACTTC	CATSRLAGPYEQYF
NA	TRBV3-1/TRBV3-2	TRBJ1-4	14	NA	TGTGCCAGCAGTCATCGTACAGGGATTGAAAAACTGTTTTTT	CASSHRTGIEKLFF
NA	TRBV4-3	TRBJ1-2	13	NA	TGCGCCAGCAGCCATCGACAGGCTAGAGACTACACCTTC	CASSHRQARDYTF
TRBD2	TRBV7-2	TRBJ2-7	15	NA	TGTGCCAGCAGCCTCCTGGGCGGGAGGGCCTATGAGCAGTACTTC	CASSLLGGRAYEQYF
TRBD1	TRBV6-2/TRBV6-3	TRBJ2-3	15	NA	TGTGCCAGCAGTTACGCGGGACAGGGGACAGATACGCAGTATTTT	CASSYAGQGTDTQYF
TRBD1	TRBV6-4	TRBJ2-3	17	NA	TGTGCCAGCAGTGAATCGTCCGGGACAGGGGGCGGTGATACGCAGTATTTT	CASSESSGTGGGDTQYF
NA	TRBV12-3/TRBV12-4	TRBJ1-1	13	NA	TGTGCCAGCAGTCACTCCGGGGGAGGGGAGGCTTTCTTT	CASSHSGGGEAFF
NA	TRBV9	TRBJ1-2	15	NA	TGTGCCAGCAGCGTAGGTGGCGGTATTAACTATGGCTACACCTTC	CASSVGGGINYGYTF
NA	TRBV4-3	TRBJ2-7	15	NA	TGCGCCAGCAGCTCGAACCTCGCAGGTGGCCACGAGCAGTACTTC	CASSSNLAGGHEQYF
TRBD1	TRBV19	TRBJ2-3	16	NA	TGTGCCAGTAGTGCAACAGGGGCCAAAAGCACAGATACGCAGTATTTT	CASSATGAKSTDTQYF
NA	TRBV18	TRBJ1-1	13	NA	TGTGCCAGCTCGGAAATCGTACAGTCCCAAGCTTTCTTT	CASSEIVQSQAFF
TRBD2	TRBV3-1/TRBV3-2	TRBJ2-2	16	once	TGTGCCAGCAGCCAAGATGGTCCGGGAGGTACCGGGGAGCTGTTTTTT	CASSQDGPGGTGELFF
NA	TRBV14	TRBJ1-4	15	NA	TGTGCCAGCAGCCAAGACCCAGCAACTAATGAAAAACTGTTTTTT	CASSQDPATNEKLFF
TRBD2	TRBV19	TRBJ2-5	14	NA	TGTGCCAGTAGTATAGAGACTAGCGCAGAGACCCAGTACTTC	CASSIETSAETQYF
NA	TRBV9	TRBJ1-4	16	NA	TGTGCCAGCAGCGTAGACGTTGGGGGGGCTGCGGAAAAACTGTTTTTT	CASSVDVGGAAEKLFF
TRBD2	TRBV5-6	TRBJ2-5	14	NA	TGTGCCACCCAGCGGGGGATGTACCAAGAGACCCAGTACTTC	CATQRGMYQETQYF
NA	TRBV4-3	TRBJ1-1	16	NA	TGCGCCAGCAGCCAAATTCCGTCGGGGGGTCACACTGAAGCTTTCTTT	CASSQIPSGGHTEAFF
TRBD1	TRBV4-1	TRBJ2-1	16	NA	TGCGCCAGCAGCCGAAGCCAGGGGGACCTCTACAATGAGCAGTTCTTC	CASSRSQGDLYNEQFF
TRBD2	TRBV3-1/TRBV3-2	TRBJ2-1	15	NA	TGTGCCAGCCAAGGAACTAGCGGGCATTACAATGAGCAGTTCTTC	CASQGTSGHYNEQFF
NA	TRBV19	TRBJ1-5	14	NA	TGTGCCAGTAGGCAGGCCTATAGCAATCAGCCCCAGCATTTT	CASRQAYSNQPQHF
NA	TRBV20-1	TRBJ2-1	11	NA	TGCAGTGCTAGAGACTATAATGAGCAGTTCTTC	CSARDYNEQFF
NA	TRBV11-2	TRBJ1-6	17	once	TGTGCCAGCAGCTTCTCAAGAGACAGCTCCTATAATTCACCCCTCCACTTT	CASSFSRDSSYNSPLHF
NA	TRBV29-1	TRBJ2-5	14	NA	TGCAGCGCTACAATCCGGGGTCCCGAAGAGACCCAGTACTTC	CSATIRGPEETQYF
TRBD2	TRBV3-1/TRBV3-2	TRBJ2-3	17	NA	TGTGCCAGCAGCCGAGCCGCGTGGGGGGGTGGATCAGATACGCAGTATTTT	CASSRAAWGGGSDTQYF